Listed below are T cell receptor beta chains from one sample, sequenced in a study of spatial heterogeneity in lung cancer. TCRdb re-derived calls from the 5' RACE reads in MiXCR, one entry per CDR3 protein. The sample shows some 36,000 distinct CDR3 sequences, approximately 8% of them seen only once. This specimen consisted of PBMCs, obtained at follow-up. The receptor source for this set is a male donor with early-stage non-small cell lung cancer. Both conserved end residues are part of each CDR3. The order of the fields is V gene, clone size, D gene, J gene, CDR3 length, CDR3 DNA, CDR3 protein. The D gene is left open where the match is weak. Clone size appears in some rows only: once, few, many, or a class for an expanded clone.

V: TRBV7-2
size: many
D: .
J: TRBJ1-6
length: 14
DNA: TGTGCCAGCAGCTTAGCTGGGGGGGATTCACCCCTCCACTTT
CDR3: CASSLAGGDSPLHF

V: TRBV29-1
size: many
D: .
J: TRBJ1-1
length: 11
DNA: TGCAGCGGTGGATCGGACACTGAAGCTTTCTTT
CDR3: CSGGSDTEAFF

V: TRBV11-2
size: many
D: .
J: TRBJ2-1
length: 14
DNA: TGTGCCAGCAGCCCGGGACCCTCGAGGAATGAGCAGTTCTTC
CDR3: CASSPGPSRNEQFF

V: TRBV7-3
size: many
D: .
J: TRBJ2-3
length: 13
DNA: TGTGCCAGCAGCTTAACCCCCACAGATACGCAGTATTTT
CDR3: CASSLTPTDTQYF

V: TRBV29-1
size: many
D: .
J: TRBJ2-3
length: 17
DNA: TGCAGCGTTGAAGACGCTGGTACGGGATATAGCACAGATACGCAGTATTTT
CDR3: CSVEDAGTGYSTDTQYF

V: TRBV5-1
size: many
D: .
J: TRBJ2-7
length: 12
DNA: TGCGCCAGCAGCTTGGACAACTACGAGCAGTACTTC
CDR3: CASSLDNYEQYF

V: TRBV29-1
size: .
D: .
J: TRBJ2-7
length: 10
DNA: TGCAGCGTTTTCTCAGACGAGCAGTACTTC
CDR3: CSVFSDEQYF

V: TRBV7-3
size: many
D: TRBD2
J: TRBJ2-2
length: 19
DNA: TGTGCCAGCAGCTTAACGTTGGTAGCGGGGAAGGCGAACACCGGGGAGCTGTTTTTT
CDR3: CASSLTLVAGKANTGELFF

V: TRBV5-1
size: many
D: .
J: TRBJ2-7
length: 13
DNA: TGCGCCAGCAGCATAGCCGGGACCGACGAGCAGTACTTC
CDR3: CASSIAGTDEQYF

V: TRBV7-3
size: many
D: TRBD1
J: TRBJ2-1
length: 17
DNA: TGTGCCAGCAGCTTAGGCCCAGGGGGCCAGAGTGGGAATGAGCAGTTCTTC
CDR3: CASSLGPGGQSGNEQFF

V: TRBV11-2
size: many
D: TRBD2
J: TRBJ2-3
length: 15
DNA: TGTGCCAGCAGCTTACGACTAGCGGGCACAGATACGCAGTATTTT
CDR3: CASSLRLAGTDTQYF

V: TRBV5-4
size: many
D: TRBD2
J: TRBJ2-2
length: 16
DNA: TGTGCCAGCAGCTTGGACGGACTAGCGGTCACCGGGGAGCTGTTTTTT
CDR3: CASSLDGLAVTGELFF

V: TRBV7-3
size: .
D: TRBD2
J: TRBJ2-3
length: 19
DNA: TGTGCCAGCAGTCCGACCGGGACTAGCGGGGCCTCTAGCACAGATACGCAGTATTTT
CDR3: CASSPTGTSGASSTDTQYF

V: TRBV27
size: many
D: TRBD2
J: TRBJ2-1
length: 15
DNA: TGTGCCAGCAGTTTATCGACTAGCGGGGGGAATGAGCAGTTCTTC
CDR3: CASSLSTSGGNEQFF

V: TRBV13
size: many
D: .
J: TRBJ1-2
length: 15
DNA: TGTGCCAGCAGCTTAGGAGACTGGGCTAACTATGGCTACACCTTC
CDR3: CASSLGDWANYGYTF

V: TRBV6-5
size: many
D: .
J: TRBJ2-2
length: 13
DNA: TGTGCCAGCTCCCAGGGGAACACCGGGGAGCTGTTTTTT
CDR3: CASSQGNTGELFF

V: TRBV20-1
size: many
D: TRBD2
J: TRBJ2-7
length: 15
DNA: TGCAGTGCTAGTTTAGCGGGGGGGACATTCTACGAGCAGTACTTC
CDR3: CSASLAGGTFYEQYF

V: TRBV2
size: few
D: TRBD2
J: TRBJ2-1
length: 16
DNA: TGTGCCAGCAGCGATAGCCCGGGACTAACTTACAATGAGCAGTTCTTC
CDR3: CASSDSPGLTYNEQFF

V: TRBV10-3
size: many
D: TRBD1
J: TRBJ2-1
length: 17
DNA: TGTGCCATCAGTGATCCAGGGGGAAGTGGCTCCTACAATGAGCAGTTCTTC
CDR3: CAISDPGGSGSYNEQFF